A single sample gave rise to the 20 T cell receptor beta chains below, sequenced in a study of shared T cell receptors in the human thymus. The data were produced by immunoSEQ multiplex PCR, yet TCRdb's version contains in-frame clones alone and is incomplete. The data show over 450,000 clones, approximately 80% seen once. The same specimen was also included in a second study, on human thymus T cells.

Sequencing used thymocytes. The receptors were gathered from a boy less than two years old with a congenital heart defect.

J is TRBJ1-3 and V is TRBV7-6; TRBD1 agrees at 10 bases. V lost 5 bases, J lost 4 bases, and 8 bases stayed unmatched. In germline, CDR1 is SGHVS, CDR2 FNYEAQ. The CDR3 spans 16 residues. CDR3 residues: CASSTIPGQGGNTIYF. The CDR3 DNA sequence: TGTGCCAGCAGCACCATCCCGGGACAGGGGGGAAACACCATATATTTT.

This clone was observed a few times. CDR3 coding DNA: TGCAGCGTCCTGGGACAGGCAAGAGCAGATACGCAGTATTTT. It yields the protein CSVLGQARADTQYF. This chain connects TRBV29-1 to TRBJ2-3, with 8 bases lining up with TRBD1. The trim removed 6 bases at V and 4 bases at J, leaving 9 bases unmatched. From germline, CDR1 is SQVTM and CDR2 ANQGSEA. The CDR3 has 14 residues.

This chain connects TRBV4-3 to TRBJ1-2; TRBD1 matches at 7 bases. The CDR3 length is 17 residues. V lost 2 bases and J lost 0; bases outside the gene matches: 9. Germline loops: CDR1 LGHNA, CDR2 YSLEER. The CDR3 region is CASSQPSGQEANYGYTF. CDR3 sequence (DNA): TGCGCCAGCAGCCAACCCTCCGGACAGGAAGCTAACTATGGCTACACCTTC.

The rearrangement links TRBV27 to TRBJ2-7; D possibly corresponds to TRBD2 (5 bases). The CDR3 loop spans 15 amino acids. Trimming took 5 bases from V and 3 from J, leaving 17 bases between them. Germline CDR1 reads MNHEY; CDR2 reads SMNVEV (reference sequence). CDR3 DNA sequence: TGTGCCAGCAGTACACTAGGGCGGAATAACTACGAGCAGTACTTC. This encodes CASSTLGRNNYEQYF.

The chain links TRBV28 to TRBJ2-1; D perhaps matches TRBD1 (6 bases). Deletions cut 11 bases from V and 2 bases from J, with 19 bases between. The germline V gene has CDR1 MDHEN and CDR2 SYDVKM. The CDR3 sequence is 15 residues long. The CDR3 is CASPPRGHPYNEQFF. For the CDR3, the DNA is TGTGCCTCCCCGCCCAGGGGACATCCCTACAATGAGCAGTTCTTC.

The chain carries TRBV28 and TRBJ1-5; 7 nucleotides agree with TRBD1. CDR1 and CDR2 (germline): MDHEN, SYDVKM. CDR3 size: 18 residues. J lost 0 bases, V lost 7 bases, and 15 bases had no gene match. CDR3 sequence reads: CASTPGGSHGLSNQPQHF. CDR3 nucleotides: TGTGCCAGCACCCCAGGGGGTAGTCATGGGCTTAGCAATCAGCCCCAGCATTTT.

The chain employs TRBV6-1 and TRBJ1-2, with a tentative D call TRBD1 (6 bases). CDR3 length: 15 amino acids. V shed 5 bases and J shed 5 bases, with 18 bases lying between them. Germline V gene lookup returns CDR1 MNHNS and CDR2 SASEGT. CDR3 nucleotide sequence: TGTGCCAGCAGTAGAAGCCCAAAGGGGGGGTATGGCTACACCTTC. It specifies CASSRSPKGGYGYTF.

The chain combines TRBV27 with TRBJ2-1, with 8 bases that match TRBD2. The CDR3 is 19 amino acids. From germline, CDR1 is MNHEY and CDR2 SMNVEV (reference sequence). Trimming cost V 6 bases and J 6 bases; bases outside gene matches: 22. CDR3 in amino acids: CASSQRGDSGNSYFNEQFF. The CDR3 DNA sequence: TGTGCCAGCAGCCAAAGGGGCGATAGCGGGAATAGTTATTTCAATGAGCAGTTCTTC.

J is TRBJ2-1 and V is TRBV19; 11 bases map to TRBD1. CDR3 length: 15 residues. V dropped 3 bases and J dropped 7; count of bases not matched to a gene: 5. Germline CDR1 and CDR2: LNHDA and SQIVND (reference sequence). The CDR3 DNA reads as TGTGCCAGTAGTATGGGGACAGGGGGAATGAATGAGCAGTTCTTC. Translating gives CASSMGTGGMNEQFF.

This chain uses TRBV7-6 with TRBJ2-1, with a weak D call TRBD2 (6 bases). V lost 5 bases to trimming and J lost 2 bases, with 13 bases between them. Germline V CDR1 and CDR2: SGHVS, FNYEAQ. The CDR3 has 15 residues. Written as DNA, the CDR3 is TGTGCCAGCAGCCCCGTGGGGGGAACCTACAATGAGCAGTTCTTC. This codes for CASSPVGGTYNEQFF.

This chain uses TRBV9 with TRBJ1-4; possibly TRBD1 for D (5 bases). The CDR3 has 15 amino acids. Trimming removed 4 bases from V and 8 bases from J, with 18 bases in between. CDR1 and CDR2 from the germline V gene are SGDLS and YYNGEE. The CDR3, as DNA: TGTGCCAGCAGCCTGAGCGGGACCGGGGAGGAAAAACTGTTTTTT. Translation: CASSLSGTGEEKLFF.

This rearrangement joins TRBV2 to TRBJ2-3; TRBD1 might be the D (5 bases). V lost 5 bases to trimming and J lost 1 base, with 16 bases between them. Looked up from germline, CDR1 is SNHLY and CDR2 is FYNNEI. The CDR3 is made up of 16 amino acids. CDR3 DNA: TGTGCCAGCAGTTCCGACAGATCGAATTGCACAGATACGCAGTATTTT. As protein: CASSSDRSNCTDTQYF.

This chain joins TRBV6-1 and TRBJ1-5, with D possibly matching TRBD1 (5 bases). The CDR3 totals 15 residues. Germline CDR1 MNHNS, CDR2 SASEGT. V lost 7 bases to trimming and J lost 0 bases, with 13 bases between them. CDR3 DNA sequence: TGTGCCAGCATTGGGGCGAAACATAGCAATCAGCCCCAGCATTTT. Its protein is CASIGAKHSNQPQHF.

CDR3 region: CASSPQGHGYTF. Here the CDR3 DNA reads TGTGCCAGCAGCCCACAGGGGCACGGCTACACCTTC. The J gene is TRBJ1-2, the V gene TRBV7-9; 7 nucleotides match TRBD1. Germline CDR1 and CDR2: SEHNR and FQNEAQ (reference sequence). This CDR3 has 12 amino acids. V lost 5 bases, J lost 8 bases, and 5 bases stayed unmatched.

The V gene is TRBV6-1, the J gene TRBJ1-2, with TRBD1 as a possible D gene (6 bases). Trimming left V 4 bases short and J 5 bases short, with 11 bases between. This CDR3 has 13 amino acids. Germline CDR1 reads MNHNS; CDR2 reads SASEGT. As DNA, the CDR3 is TGTGCCAGCAGTGTTCAGGGGCTGTATGGCTACACCTTC. Translated: CASSVQGLYGYTF.

In its sample, this clone was seen once. This rearrangement joins TRBV28 to TRBJ2-7; D gene ambiguous. Germline assignment: CDR1 MDHEN and CDR2 SYDVKM. This CDR3 spans 13 amino acids. V lost 5 bases and J 6 bases, leaving 14 bases between the germline ends. CDR3 in amino acids: CASSSTALVEQYF. The CDR3 nucleotides read TGTGCCAGCAGTAGTACAGCCCTCGTCGAGCAGTACTTC.

The rearrangement links TRBV7-9 to TRBJ2-1; D remains unclear. In germline, CDR1 is SEHNR, CDR2 FQNEAQ (reference sequence). Trimming removed 5 bases from V and 4 bases from J, with 12 bases in between. CDR3 size: 14 residues. CDR3 amino acids: CASSHLRPYNEQFF. DNA for the CDR3: TGTGCCAGCAGCCACCTGAGGCCTTACAATGAGCAGTTCTTC. The variable domain in full, completed from reference TRBV7-9 and TRBJ2-1, reads DTGVSQNPRHKITKRGQNVTFRCDPISEHNRLYWYRQTLGQGPEFLTYFQNEAQLEKSRLLSDRFSAERPKGSFSTLEIQRTEQGDSAMYLCASSHLRPYNEQFFGPGTRLTVL.

The V call is TRBV18, the J call TRBJ1-1; no clear D gene. Trimming removed 0 bases at V and 7 bases at J, with 6 bases between. CDR1 and CDR2 from the germline V gene are KGHSH and LQKENI. This CDR3 spans 12 amino acids. The CDR3 here is CASSPPQDEAFF. Here the CDR3 DNA reads TGTGCCAGCTCACCACCCCAGGATGAAGCTTTCTTT.

The chain combines TRBV29-1 with TRBJ2-7, with D perhaps TRBD2 (5 bases). V was cut by 3 bases and J by 5 bases, with 8 bases left in between. Per the germline V gene, CDR1 is SQVTM and CDR2 is ANQGSEA. The CDR3 runs to 11 residues. The CDR3 spells CSVEGAHEQYF. CDR3 coding DNA: TGCAGCGTTGAGGGAGCCCACGAGCAGTACTTC.

The chain uses TRBV5-5 and TRBJ2-5; tentatively, D is TRBD1 (5 bases). The CDR3 spans 16 residues. CDR1 and CDR2 from the germline V gene are SGHKS and YYEKEE (reference sequence). Between the trimmed V and J ends, which lost 0 bases and 4 bases, there was a span of 16 bases. The DNA for the CDR3 is TGTGCCAGCAGCTTGGCGCCTCTTGAAGGGGCAGAGACCCAGTACTTC. This sequence encodes CASSLAPLEGAETQYF. The variable domain in full, completed from reference TRBV5-5 and TRBJ2-5, reads DAGVTQSPTHLIKTRGQQVTLRCSPISGHKSVSWYQQVLGQGPQFIFQYYEKEERGRGNFPDRFSARQFPNYSSELNVNALLLGDSALYLCASSLAPLEGAETQYFGPGTRLLVL.